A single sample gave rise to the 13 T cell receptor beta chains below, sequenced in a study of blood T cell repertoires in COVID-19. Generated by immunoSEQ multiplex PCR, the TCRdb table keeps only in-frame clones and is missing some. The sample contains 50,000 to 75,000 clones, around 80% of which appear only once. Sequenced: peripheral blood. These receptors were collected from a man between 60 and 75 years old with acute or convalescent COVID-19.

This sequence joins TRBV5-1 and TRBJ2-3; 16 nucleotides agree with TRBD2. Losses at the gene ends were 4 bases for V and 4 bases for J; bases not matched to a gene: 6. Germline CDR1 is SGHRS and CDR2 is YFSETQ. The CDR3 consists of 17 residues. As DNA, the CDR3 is TGCGCCAGCAGCCGAGGGACTAGCGGGGGGGCCTCAGATACGCAGTATTTT. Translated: CASSRGTSGGASDTQYF.

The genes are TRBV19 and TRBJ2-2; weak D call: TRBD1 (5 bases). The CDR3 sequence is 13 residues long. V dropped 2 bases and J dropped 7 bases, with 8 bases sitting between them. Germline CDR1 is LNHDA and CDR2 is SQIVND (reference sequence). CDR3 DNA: TGTGCCAGTAGTATACAGGGTATCGGGGAGCTGTTTTTT. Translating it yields CASSIQGIGELFF. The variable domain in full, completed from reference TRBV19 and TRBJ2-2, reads DGGITQSPKYLFRKEGQNVTLSCEQNLNHDAMYWYRQDPGQGLRLIYYSQIVNDFQKGDIAEGYSVSREKKESFPLTVTSAQKNPTAFYLCASSIQGIGELFFGEGSRLTVL.

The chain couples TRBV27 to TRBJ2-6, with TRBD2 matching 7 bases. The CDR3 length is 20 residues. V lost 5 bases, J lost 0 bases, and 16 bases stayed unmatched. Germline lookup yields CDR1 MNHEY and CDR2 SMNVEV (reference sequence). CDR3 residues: CASSTALDGGGSSGANVLTF. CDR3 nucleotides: TGTGCCAGCAGTACAGCACTGGACGGCGGGGGTAGCTCTGGGGCCAACGTCCTGACTTTC.

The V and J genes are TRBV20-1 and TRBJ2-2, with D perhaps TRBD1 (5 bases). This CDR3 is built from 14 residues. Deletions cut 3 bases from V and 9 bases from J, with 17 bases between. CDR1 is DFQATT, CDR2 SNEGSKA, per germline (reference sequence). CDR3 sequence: CSASKGDGARELFF. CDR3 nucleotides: TGCAGTGCTAGTAAAGGGGATGGAGCAAGGGAGCTGTTTTTT.

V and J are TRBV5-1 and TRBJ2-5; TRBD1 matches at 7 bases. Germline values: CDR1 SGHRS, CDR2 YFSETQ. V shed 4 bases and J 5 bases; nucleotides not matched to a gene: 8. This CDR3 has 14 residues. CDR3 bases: TGCGCCAGCAGCGTAAGACAGGGTCGGGAGACCCAGTACTTC. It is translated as CASSVRQGRETQYF.

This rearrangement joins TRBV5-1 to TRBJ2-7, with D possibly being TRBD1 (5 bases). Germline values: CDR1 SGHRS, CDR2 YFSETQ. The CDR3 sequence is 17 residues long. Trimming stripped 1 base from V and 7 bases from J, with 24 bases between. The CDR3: CASSLSLDSTRPREQYF. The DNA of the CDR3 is TGCGCCAGCAGCTTGTCCCTCGACAGTACTCGACCGAGGGAGCAGTACTTC. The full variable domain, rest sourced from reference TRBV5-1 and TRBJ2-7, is KAGVTQTPRYLIKTRGQQVTLSCSPISGHRSVSWYQQTPGQGLQFLFEYFSETQRNKGNFPGRFSGRQFSNSRSEMNVSTLELGDSALYLCASSLSLDSTRPREQYFGPGTRLTVT.

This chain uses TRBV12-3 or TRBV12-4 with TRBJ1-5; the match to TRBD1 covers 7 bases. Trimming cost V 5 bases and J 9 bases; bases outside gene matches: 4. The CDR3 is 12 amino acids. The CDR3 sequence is CASSLQGGPQHF. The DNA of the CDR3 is TGTGCCAGCAGTCTTCAGGGGGGGCCCCAGCATTTT.

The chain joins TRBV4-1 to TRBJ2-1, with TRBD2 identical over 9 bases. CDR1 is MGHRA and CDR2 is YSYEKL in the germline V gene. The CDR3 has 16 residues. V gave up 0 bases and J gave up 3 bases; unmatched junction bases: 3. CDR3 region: CASSQDERGVYNEQFF. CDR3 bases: TGCGCCAGCAGCCAAGATGAGCGGGGGGTCTACAATGAGCAGTTCTTC.

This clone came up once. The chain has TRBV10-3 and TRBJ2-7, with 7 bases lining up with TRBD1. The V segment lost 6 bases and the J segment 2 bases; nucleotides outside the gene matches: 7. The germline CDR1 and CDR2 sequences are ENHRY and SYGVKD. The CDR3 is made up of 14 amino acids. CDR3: CAIRSGDRAYEQYF. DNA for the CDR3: TGTGCCATCAGGTCAGGGGACAGAGCCTACGAGCAGTACTTC.

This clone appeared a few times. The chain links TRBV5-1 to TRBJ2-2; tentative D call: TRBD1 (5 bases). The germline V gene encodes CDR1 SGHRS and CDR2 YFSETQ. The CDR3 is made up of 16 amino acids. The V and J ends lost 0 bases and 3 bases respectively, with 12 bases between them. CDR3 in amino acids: CASSLDPGRDTGELFF. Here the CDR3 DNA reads TGCGCCAGCAGCTTGGACCCGGGCAGGGACACCGGGGAGCTGTTTTTT.

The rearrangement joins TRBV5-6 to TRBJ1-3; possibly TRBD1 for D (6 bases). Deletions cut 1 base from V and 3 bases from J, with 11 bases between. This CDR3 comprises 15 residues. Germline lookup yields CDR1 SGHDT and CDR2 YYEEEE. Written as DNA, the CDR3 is TGTGCCAGCAGCTTGTTGGGGGCAAGTGGAAACACCATATATTTT. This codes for CASSLLGASGNTIYF. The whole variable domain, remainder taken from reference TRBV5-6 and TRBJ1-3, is DAGVTQSPTHLIKTRGQQVTLRCSPKSGHDTVSWYQQALGQGPQFIFQYYEEEERQRGNFPDRFSGHQFPNYSSELNVNALLLGDSALYLCASSLLGASGNTIYFGEGSWLTVV.

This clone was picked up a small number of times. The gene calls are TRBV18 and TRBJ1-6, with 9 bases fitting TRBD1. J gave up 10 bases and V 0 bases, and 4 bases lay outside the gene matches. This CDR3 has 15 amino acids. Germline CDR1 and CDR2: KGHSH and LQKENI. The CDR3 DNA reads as TGTGCCAGCTCACCACCGACAGGGGGAGGATCACCCCTCCACTTT. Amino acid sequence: CASSPPTGGGSPLHF.

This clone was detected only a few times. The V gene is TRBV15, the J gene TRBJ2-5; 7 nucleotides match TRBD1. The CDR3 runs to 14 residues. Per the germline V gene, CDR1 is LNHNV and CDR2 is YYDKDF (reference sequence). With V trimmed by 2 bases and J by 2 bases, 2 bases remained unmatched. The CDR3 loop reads CATSRYRGQETQYF. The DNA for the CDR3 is TGTGCCACCAGCAGATACAGGGGACAAGAGACCCAGTACTTC.